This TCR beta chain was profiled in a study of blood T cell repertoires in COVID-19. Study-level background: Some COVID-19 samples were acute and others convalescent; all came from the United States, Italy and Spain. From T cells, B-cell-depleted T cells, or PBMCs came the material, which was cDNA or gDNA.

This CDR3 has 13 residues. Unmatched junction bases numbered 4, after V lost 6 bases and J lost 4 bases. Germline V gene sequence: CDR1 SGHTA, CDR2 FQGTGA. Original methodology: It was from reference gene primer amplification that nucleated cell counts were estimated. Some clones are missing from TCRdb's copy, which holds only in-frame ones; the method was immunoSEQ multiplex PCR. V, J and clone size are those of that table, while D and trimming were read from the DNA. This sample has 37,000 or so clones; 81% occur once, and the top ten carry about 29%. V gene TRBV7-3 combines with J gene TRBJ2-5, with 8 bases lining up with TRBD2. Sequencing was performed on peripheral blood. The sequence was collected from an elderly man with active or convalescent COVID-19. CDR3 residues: CASSSSGRETQYF. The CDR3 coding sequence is TGTGCCAGCAGTTCTAGCGGGCGAGAGACCCAGTACTTC.